These 31 T cell receptor beta chains share one sample of origin, sequenced in a study of T cells expressing NK-cell markers. TCRdb reprocessed the 5' RACE reads, with one entry per CDR3 protein and no DNA. This sample's clone table lists roughly 390,000 distinct CDR3 sequences. Sequencing input: blood T cells: a sorted CD56 or NKG2C T cell subset, CD4+ or CD8+ T cells, or bulk PBMC T cells (not recorded which). The receptors shown here come from a woman aged 45-60 years in good health.

This sequence joins TRBV20-1 and TRBJ1-1; TCRdb reports TRBD1, a call that lacks DNA to check it against. This CDR3 has 13 amino acids. Germline CDR1 reads DFQATT; CDR2 reads SNEGSKA (reference sequence). The CDR3 here is CSASGTGSTEAFF.

The chain recombines TRBV29-1 with TRBJ2-5; TCRdb names TRBD2, which stays unverified in the absence of DNA. This CDR3 is 16 amino acids long. Per the germline V gene, CDR1 is SQVTM and CDR2 is ANQGSEA. CDR3 in amino acids: CSVEGGLAGLQETQYF.

The chain employs TRBV29-1 and TRBJ2-7; the TCRdb D gene call, TRBD2, has no DNA to confirm it. Germline V CDR1 and CDR2: SQVTM, ANQGSEA. CDR3 length: 14 amino acids. The CDR3 sequence is CRKPLGVDSYEQYF.

The chain uses TRBV6-5 and TRBJ2-7; the D call of TRBD1 rests on TCRdb alone, since no DNA is present to check it. The CDR3 consists of 14 residues. Per germline, CDR1 MNHEY and CDR2 SVGAGI. The CDR3 region is CASTPRGWGREQYF.

The chain couples TRBV7-8 to TRBJ2-1; no DNA is available, so the TRBD2 call from TCRdb remains unchecked. The CDR3 has 16 residues. Germline V CDR1 and CDR2: SGHVS, FQNEAQ. The CDR3 loop reads CASSDLLGRGVNEQFF. Looking up the rest from reference TRBV7-8 and TRBJ2-1 gives the full variable domain: GAGVSQSPRYKVAKRGQDVALRCDPISGHVSLFWYQQALGQGPEFLTYFQNEAQLDKSGLPSDRFFAERPEGSVSTLKIQRTQQEDSAVYLCASSDLLGRGVNEQFFGPGTRLTVL.

The chain recombines TRBV7-9 with TRBJ1-1; TCRdb's assignment of TRBD1 cannot be checked, as there is no DNA. CDR1 is SEHNR and CDR2 is FQNEAQ in the germline V gene (reference sequence). The CDR3 spans 14 residues. The CDR3 region is CASSSGARGTEAFF.

The genes are TRBV12-3 or TRBV12-4 and TRBJ1-3. The CDR3 contains 13 residues. CDR3 sequence: CASRQGSGNTIYF.

This sequence joins TRBV10-3 and TRBJ2-2; TCRdb's D call, TRBD1, is unchecked because there is no DNA. Germline V CDR1 and CDR2: ENHRY, SYGVKD. The CDR3 has 15 amino acids. This CDR3 reads CAITSGQGNTGELFF.

The V gene is TRBV12-3 or TRBV12-4, the J gene TRBJ2-2; the TCRdb call, TRBD1, lacks DNA for checking. This CDR3 region has 16 residues. CDR3 protein: CASSPPGQGRSGELFF.

The chain is built from TRBV5-4 and TRBJ2-3. The CDR3 sequence is 16 residues long. Germline V gene sequence: CDR1 SGHNT, CDR2 YYREEE (reference sequence). The CDR3 is CASSLTRTYSTDTQYF.

The chain links TRBV5-1 to TRBJ2-2; the TRBD1 assignment by TCRdb is unverifiable without DNA. In germline, CDR1 is SGHRS, CDR2 YFSETQ. The CDR3 totals 17 residues. This chain's CDR3 is CASSSRPDRAATGELFF.

V and J are TRBV6-4 and TRBJ2-7. The CDR3 has 13 residues. Germline V gene data show CDR1 as MRHNA and CDR2 as SNTAGT. The CDR3 protein is CASSDQVSYEQYF.

The rearrangement uses TRBV7-9 and TRBJ2-1; TCRdb gives TRBD2 as the D gene, but with no DNA this cannot be confirmed. Per germline, CDR1 SEHNR and CDR2 FQNEAQ (reference sequence). The CDR3 consists of 12 residues. The CDR3 loop reads CASSAGLNEQFF.

Here the CDR3 reads CASSLGDRGFSYEQYF. V gene TRBV5-1 combines with J gene TRBJ2-7; absent DNA, TCRdb's TRBD1 call cannot be checked. Germline assignment: CDR1 SGHRS and CDR2 YFSETQ. This CDR3 spans 16 amino acids.

The CDR3 loop reads CATSDPGSLEAFF. This chain uses TRBV24-1 with TRBJ1-1; TCRdb calls TRBD1, which cannot be checked without DNA. Germline values: CDR1 KGHDR, CDR2 SFDVKD. This CDR3 is 13 amino acids long.

The chain is built from TRBV15 and TRBJ2-5. Germline CDR1 and CDR2: LNHNV and YYDKDF (reference sequence). The CDR3 has 13 amino acids. CDR3: CATSRAEAETQYF.

This chain joins TRBV28 and TRBJ2-7. Per germline, CDR1 MDHEN and CDR2 SYDVKM. CDR3 size: 12 residues. CDR3 sequence reads: CASSLGKREQYF. The full variable domain, rest sourced from reference TRBV28 and TRBJ2-7, is DVKVTQSSRYLVKRTGEKVFLECVQDMDHENMFWYRQDPGLGLRLIYFSYDVKMKEKGDIPEGYSVSREKKERFSLILESASTNQTSMYLCASSLGKREQYFGPGTRLTVT.

This chain connects TRBV19 to TRBJ1-1; no DNA is available, so the TRBD1 call from TCRdb remains unchecked. Germline values: CDR1 LNHDA, CDR2 SQIVND (reference sequence). CDR3 length: 14 residues. Here the CDR3 reads CAISGTGFPTEAFF.

J is TRBJ1-6 and V is TRBV19; absent DNA, TCRdb's TRBD1 call cannot be checked. Germline lookup yields CDR1 LNHDA and CDR2 SQIVND (reference sequence). The CDR3 runs to 14 residues. The CDR3 loop reads CASSWGFQYSPLHF.

V and J are TRBV20-1 and TRBJ2-1; TCRdb picks TRBD1, but there is no DNA to check that call. The length of the CDR3 is 13 residues. Germline CDR1 DFQATT, CDR2 SNEGSKA (reference sequence). The CDR3 spells CSAPGGKPNEQFF.

V is TRBV20-1 and J is TRBJ2-1; TCRdb lists TRBD2, though no DNA is available to test this call. Germline assignment: CDR1 DFQATT and CDR2 SNEGSKA (reference sequence). The CDR3 spans 13 residues. Here the CDR3 reads CSARGTSVGRQFF.

The chain employs TRBV7-8 and TRBJ2-3; TCRdb names TRBD2, which stays unverified in the absence of DNA. Germline assignment: CDR1 SGHVS and CDR2 FQNEAQ. This CDR3 has 16 residues. The CDR3 region is CASSLMLAGVTDTQYF.

The chain is built from TRBV20-1 and TRBJ1-4; the D call from TCRdb, TRBD1, cannot be confirmed without DNA. This CDR3 comprises 15 residues. Germline loops: CDR1 DFQATT, CDR2 SNEGSKA (reference sequence). CDR3 sequence reads: CSARDIYRGQEKLFF.

This chain uses TRBV5-1 with TRBJ2-7. CDR1 and CDR2 (germline): SGHRS, YFSETQ. There are 14 residues in the CDR3. CDR3 protein: CASSNGQVAHEQYF.

This rearrangement joins TRBV14 to TRBJ1-4. CDR1 SGHDN and CDR2 FVKESK come from the germline V gene. The CDR3 sequence is 12 residues long. The CDR3 protein is CASSQYTEKLFF.

This chain links TRBV4-1 with TRBJ2-1; TCRdb outputs TRBD1, but without DNA this stays unchecked. Germline V lookup: CDR1 MGHRA, CDR2 YSYEKL. The CDR3 sequence is 14 residues long. CDR3 amino acids: CASSQGDSHNEQFF.

The chain has TRBV4-1 and TRBJ2-5; checking the TCRdb D call of TRBD1 is not possible without DNA. The CDR3 contains 16 residues. The germline V gene encodes CDR1 MGHRA and CDR2 YSYEKL. This chain's CDR3 is CASSQDLGQGGETQYF.

The chain links TRBV5-1 to TRBJ2-1; TCRdb selects TRBD2, and the lack of DNA leaves this call unchecked. In germline, CDR1 is SGHRS, CDR2 YFSETQ. The CDR3 is made up of 13 amino acids. The CDR3 sequence: CASRASGNNEQFF. Variable domain in full (rest from reference TRBV5-1 and TRBJ2-1): KAGVTQTPRYLIKTRGQQVTLSCSPISGHRSVSWYQQTPGQGLQFLFEYFSETQRNKGNFPGRFSGRQFSNSRSEMNVSTLELGDSALYLCASRASGNNEQFFGPGTRLTVL.

The V call is TRBV6-5, the J call TRBJ2-5; TCRdb lists TRBD1, though no DNA is available to test this call. The CDR3 consists of 17 residues. Germline CDR1 is MNHEY and CDR2 is SVGAGI. The CDR3 sequence: CASSYSFTGGYGETQYF.

V is TRBV29-1 and J is TRBJ1-5; the TCRdb call, TRBD1, lacks DNA for checking. CDR1 SQVTM and CDR2 ANQGSEA come from the germline V gene. The CDR3 totals 16 residues. CDR3 residues: CSVGVRTGYYDQPQHF.

This rearrangement joins TRBV20-1 to TRBJ2-3. CDR3 length: 11 amino acids. CDR1 DFQATT and CDR2 SNEGSKA come from the germline V gene (reference sequence). CDR3 residues: CSASMVDTQYF.